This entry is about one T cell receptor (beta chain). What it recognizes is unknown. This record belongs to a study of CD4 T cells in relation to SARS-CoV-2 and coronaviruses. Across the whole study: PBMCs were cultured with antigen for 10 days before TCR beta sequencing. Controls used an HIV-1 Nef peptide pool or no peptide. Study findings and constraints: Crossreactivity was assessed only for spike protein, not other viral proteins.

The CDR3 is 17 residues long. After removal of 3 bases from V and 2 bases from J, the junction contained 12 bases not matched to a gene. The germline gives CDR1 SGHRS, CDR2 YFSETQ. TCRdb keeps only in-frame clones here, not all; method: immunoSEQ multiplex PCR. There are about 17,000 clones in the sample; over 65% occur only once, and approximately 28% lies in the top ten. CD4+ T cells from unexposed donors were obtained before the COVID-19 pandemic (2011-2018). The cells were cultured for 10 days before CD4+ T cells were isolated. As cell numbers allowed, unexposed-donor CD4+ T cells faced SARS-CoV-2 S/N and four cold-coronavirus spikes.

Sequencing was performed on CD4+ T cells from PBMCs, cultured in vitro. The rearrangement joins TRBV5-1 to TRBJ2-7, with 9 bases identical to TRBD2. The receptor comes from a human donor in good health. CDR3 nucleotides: TGCGCCAGCAGCTGGTCCGAGGGCGGGGGGGGGCCCTACGAGCAGTACTTC. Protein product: CASSWSEGGGGPYEQYF.